The clone carrying this TCR beta chain was observed at least ten times. Antigen: not known. The data are from a study of early T cells in non-severe SARS-CoV-2 infection. In the study overall: The input, bulk RNA from unsorted whole blood, was sequenced, and chains were unpaired. Study-level findings and limits: Using VDJdb, the matching emphasized anti-spike CD8 responses while missing private and CD4 specificities.

The protocol attached unique molecular identifiers to individual cDNA molecules. TCRdb passed the 5' RACE reads through MiXCR, listing each CDR3 protein once. The sample has about 25,000 distinct CDR3 sequences; 4.8% are singletons. Sequenced: whole blood. This receptor was identified in an adult who was a healthcare worker with PCR-confirmed SARS-CoV-2 infection or an uninfected control (not recorded which).

The CDR3 sequence is CASSLARQGTGNIQYF. For the CDR3, the DNA is TGTGCCAGCAGCTTGGCGCGACAGGGGACAGGGAACATTCAGTACTTC. The V call is TRBV5-5, the J call TRBJ2-4, with 9 bases that match TRBD1. Germline CDR1 and CDR2: SGHKS and YYEKEE (reference sequence). The CDR3 is made up of 16 amino acids. V shed 0 bases, J shed 7 bases, and the junction held 8 bases outside the gene matches. The entire variable domain, with the rest obtained from reference TRBV5-5 and TRBJ2-4, is as follows: DAGVTQSPTHLIKTRGQQVTLRCSPISGHKSVSWYQQVLGQGPQFIFQYYEKEERGRGNFPDRFSARQFPNYSSELNVNALLLGDSALYLCASSLARQGTGNIQYFGAGTRLSVL.